Listed below are T cell receptor beta chains from one sample, sequenced in a study of T cell responses to AZD1222 COVID-19 vaccine. Produced via immunoSEQ multiplex PCR; TCRdb's table is partial and in-frame only. Of some 150,000 clones listed, approximately 85% are singletons. The material was peripheral blood, obtained on day 0 of AZD1222 vaccination. Every receptor here comes from an adult in good health. Both conserved end residues are part of each CDR3. The D gene is left open where the match is weak. Size is stated for part of the rows, as once, few or many counts, or as a class when the clone is expanded.

abundance: .
len: 14
v_gene: TRBV10-2
d_gene: TRBD1
j_gene: TRBJ1-5
CDR3nt: TGCGCCAGCAGTCAACAGGGGGCGGGTCAGCCCCAGCATTTT
CDR3aa: CASSQQGAGQPQHF

abundance: .
len: 15
v_gene: TRBV28
d_gene: .
j_gene: TRBJ1-1
CDR3nt: TGTGCCAGCATTAACGGGGGGGACACGAACACTGAAGCTTTCTTT
CDR3aa: CASINGGDTNTEAFF

abundance: .
len: 13
v_gene: TRBV2
d_gene: .
j_gene: TRBJ1-4
CDR3nt: TGTGCCAGCAGTGACGAAATAAGGGAAAAACTGTTTTTT
CDR3aa: CASSDEIREKLFF

abundance: once
len: 14
v_gene: TRBV5-4
d_gene: TRBD2
j_gene: TRBJ2-1
CDR3nt: TGTGCCAGCAGCTTACTCGTAGCGGGGGGAGAGCAGTTCTTC
CDR3aa: CASSLLVAGGEQFF

abundance: .
len: 15
v_gene: TRBV11-3
d_gene: TRBD2
j_gene: TRBJ2-3
CDR3nt: TGTGCCAGCAGCTCCGGGACTAGCGACACAGATACGCAGTATTTT
CDR3aa: CASSSGTSDTDTQYF

abundance: .
len: 18
v_gene: TRBV23-1
d_gene: .
j_gene: TRBJ1-6
CDR3nt: TGCGCCAGCAGTCATGGACGGAGGGGATCGCCGTCGAGATCACCCCTCCACTTT
CDR3aa: CASSHGRRGSPSRSPLHF

abundance: .
len: 14
v_gene: TRBV10-3
d_gene: .
j_gene: TRBJ2-5
CDR3nt: TGTGCCATCAGTGAGTCTCAGGCGCGAGAGACCCAGTACTTC
CDR3aa: CAISESQARETQYF

abundance: .
len: 14
v_gene: TRBV2
d_gene: .
j_gene: TRBJ2-2
CDR3nt: TGTGCCAGCAGTCCAGAGAGTGGAAGTGGGGAGCTGTTTTTT
CDR3aa: CASSPESGSGELFF

abundance: once
len: 14
v_gene: TRBV7-9
d_gene: .
j_gene: TRBJ1-2
CDR3nt: TGTGCCAGCAGCTTAGATTGGGGGCAAGATGGCTACACCTTC
CDR3aa: CASSLDWGQDGYTF

abundance: once
len: 16
v_gene: TRBV15
d_gene: TRBD2
j_gene: TRBJ2-3
CDR3nt: TGTGCCACCAGCAGAGATTCTAGCGGGAGCACAGATACGCAGTATTTT
CDR3aa: CATSRDSSGSTDTQYF

abundance: .
len: 13
v_gene: TRBV3-1/TRBV3-2
d_gene: .
j_gene: TRBJ1-5
CDR3nt: TGTGCCAGCAGCCAAGATTCCAGTCAGCCCCAGCATTTT
CDR3aa: CASSQDSSQPQHF

abundance: .
len: 13
v_gene: TRBV18
d_gene: .
j_gene: TRBJ1-6
CDR3nt: TGTGCCAGCTCACCCGATCGGAATTCACCCCTCCACTTT
CDR3aa: CASSPDRNSPLHF

abundance: .
len: 15
v_gene: TRBV19
d_gene: TRBD1
j_gene: TRBJ2-1
CDR3nt: TGTGCCAGTAGTATCTCCGGACAGGTCCTCAATGAGCAGTTCTTC
CDR3aa: CASSISGQVLNEQFF

abundance: .
len: 15
v_gene: TRBV5-4
d_gene: TRBD1
j_gene: TRBJ2-2
CDR3nt: TGTGCCAGCAGCAGAACAGGGGGCAACACCGGGGAGCTGTTTTTT
CDR3aa: CASSRTGGNTGELFF

abundance: .
len: 13
v_gene: TRBV19
d_gene: .
j_gene: TRBJ1-2
CDR3nt: TGTGCCAGTAGTATAGATGGGTCATATGGCTACACCTTC
CDR3aa: CASSIDGSYGYTF

abundance: .
len: 14
v_gene: TRBV18
d_gene: .
j_gene: TRBJ2-3
CDR3nt: TGTGCCAGCTCACCACAGGGGGGCACAGATACGCAGTATTTT
CDR3aa: CASSPQGGTDTQYF

abundance: .
len: 14
v_gene: TRBV5-4
d_gene: .
j_gene: TRBJ1-6
CDR3nt: TGTGCCAGCAGCTTGGAGGCAGGTTATTCACCCCTCCACTTT
CDR3aa: CASSLEAGYSPLHF